The rows below give T cell receptor beta chains drawn from one sample of a study of a mutant IDH1 vaccine in newly diagnosed glioma. The assay was immunoSEQ multiplex PCR, and TCRdb's table has in-frame clones only and misses some. The table has 45,000 to 60,000 clones, roughly 91% seen once. The antigens for these receptors are not known. The sample consisted of PBMCs, taken from a glioma patient whose treatment included an IDH1 peptide vaccine. The receptors shown here come from a woman aged 40 to 55 with glioma. Both conserved end residues are part of each CDR3. A D gene is named only where the DNA matches it firmly. Rows give clone size only sometimes, using once, few, many, or a class for an expanded clone.

d_gene | j_gene | abundance | v_gene | CDR3aa | CDR3nt
TRBD1 | TRBJ1-3 | . | TRBV27 | CASSPRDRGPGNTIYF | TGTGCCAGCAGTCCCCGGGACAGGGGGCCTGGAAACACCATATATTTT
. | TRBJ2-6 | . | TRBV7-8 | CASRLGRTGANVLTF | TGTGCCAGCAGACTAGGGAGAACTGGGGCCAACGTCCTGACTTTC
TRBD1 | TRBJ1-2 | . | TRBV14 | CASSLTRQGVYGYTF | TGTGCCAGCAGCCTAACCCGACAGGGCGTCTATGGCTACACCTTC
TRBD1 | TRBJ1-2 | once | TRBV7-2 | CASSESRTGSTF | TGTGCCAGCAGCGAATCTCGGACAGGGTCCACCTTC
. | TRBJ1-4 | . | TRBV18 | CASSPMQANEKLFF | TGTGCCAGCTCACCAATGCAGGCTAATGAAAAACTGTTTTTT
TRBD1 | TRBJ2-1 | . | TRBV6-1 | CASSEAQGSYNEQFF | TGTGCCAGCAGTGAAGCACAGGGGTCGTACAATGAGCAGTTCTTC
. | TRBJ1-2 | . | TRBV11-2 | CASSLGQNSNYGYTF | TGTGCCAGCAGCTTAGGACAGAACAGTAACTATGGCTACACCTTC
TRBD2 | TRBJ2-5 | . | TRBV19 | CASLGTSGSQETQYF | TGTGCCAGCCTTGGGACTAGCGGAAGCCAAGAGACCCAGTACTTC
. | TRBJ2-7 | . | TRBV5-4 | CASSLGKPYEQYF | TGTGCCAGCAGCTTGGGCAAACCCTACGAGCAGTACTTC
. | TRBJ2-7 | . | TRBV5-4 | CASSLAAWGSGYEQYF | TGTGCCAGCAGCTTGGCGGCGTGGGGTAGCGGTTACGAGCAGTACTTC
TRBD2 | TRBJ2-5 | . | TRBV10-2 | CASRLAGQETQYF | TGCGCCAGCAGACTAGCGGGACAAGAGACCCAGTACTTC
. | TRBJ1-4 | . | TRBV7-2 | CASSSRGAGEKLFF | TGTGCCAGCAGCTCCCGGGGGGCGGGCGAAAAACTGTTTTTT
TRBD2 | TRBJ2-7 | . | TRBV2 | CASGTSGEYEQYF | TGTGCCAGCGGGACTAGCGGAGAATACGAGCAGTACTTC
. | TRBJ2-7 | . | TRBV5-8 | CASSFQVYYEQYF | TGTGCCAGCAGCTTTCAGGTTTACTACGAGCAGTACTTC
. | TRBJ2-2 | . | TRBV19 | CASRTDPLVTGELFF | TGTGCCAGTAGGACAGACCCTCTAGTGACCGGGGAGCTGTTTTTT
. | TRBJ2-7 | once | TRBV27 | CASSFSRGRDSFSYYEQYF | TGTGCCAGCAGTTTCTCTCGGGGGCGCGACAGTTTTTCTTACTACGAGCAGTACTTC
. | TRBJ1-2 | . | TRBV11-2 | CASSPVRGRVFGYGYTF | TGTGCCAGCAGCCCCGTGCGTGGCAGGGTATTTGGGTATGGCTACACCTTC
TRBD2 | TRBJ2-1 | . | TRBV7-2 | CASSSLAGGIHEQFF | TGTGCCAGCAGCTCTCTAGCGGGGGGGATTCATGAGCAGTTCTTC
. | TRBJ1-1 | . | TRBV19 | CASSTLTANTEAFF | TGTGCCAGTAGTACACTCACAGCGAACACTGAAGCTTTCTTT
. | TRBJ1-1 | . | TRBV18 | CASSPGMNTEAFF | TGTGCCAGCTCACCGGGAATGAACACTGAAGCTTTCTTT
. | TRBJ2-6 | . | TRBV7-6 | CASSADSGANVLTF | TGTGCCAGCAGCGCCGACTCTGGGGCCAACGTCCTGACTTTC
. | TRBJ2-2 | . | TRBV5-4 | CASSLGGGSLRELFF | TGTGCCAGCAGCTTGGGAGGCGGGTCACTGAGGGAGCTGTTTTTT
TRBD1 | TRBJ1-1 | . | TRBV14 | CASSPDRGTEAFF | TGTGCCAGCAGCCCCGACAGGGGTACTGAAGCTTTCTTT
TRBD1 | TRBJ2-1 | . | TRBV5-1 | CASSIRDRSFNEQFF | TGCGCCAGCAGCATCCGGGACAGGTCTTTCAATGAGCAGTTCTTC
TRBD2 | TRBJ2-2 | . | TRBV18 | CASSRTSGANTGELFF | TGTGCCAGCTCGCGGACTAGCGGGGCCAACACCGGGGAGCTGTTTTTT
TRBD2 | TRBJ2-1 | . | TRBV4-1 | CASSQEGTGGRTYNEQFF | TGCGCCAGCAGCCAAGAGGGGACTGGCGGGAGAACCTACAATGAGCAGTTCTTC
TRBD1 | TRBJ2-7 | . | TRBV7-9 | CASSYTRQGKEQYF | TGTGCCAGCTCCTATACGAGACAGGGGAAGGAGCAGTACTTC
TRBD1 | TRBJ2-1 | . | TRBV19 | CASCGTGSYEQFF | TGTGCCAGTTGCGGGACAGGGAGCTATGAGCAGTTCTTC
. | TRBJ1-1 | . | TRBV5-4 | CASSRQNTEAFF | TGTGCCAGCAGCCGACAGAACACTGAAGCTTTCTTT
. | TRBJ1-1 | . | TRBV6-1 | CASSEGVDTEAFF | TGTGCCAGCAGCGAGGGGGTAGACACTGAAGCTTTCTTT
TRBD2 | TRBJ2-7 | once | TRBV5-1 | CASSSGSGGGYEQYF | TGCGCCAGCAGCTCAGGGAGCGGGGGGGGTTACGAGCAGTACTTC
TRBD2 | TRBJ2-5 | . | TRBV10-3 | CAIRPGLADQETQYF | TGTGCCATCAGGCCGGGACTAGCAGACCAAGAGACCCAGTACTTC